This TCR beta chain was documented in a study of shared clonotypes between healthy human individuals. General study points: A generally larger estimated richness was seen in naive subsets than in memory subsets. Sequencing depth was predicted to influence how clonotypes are shared among donors.

Concerning this clone itself: What it recognizes is unknown.

The protocol was immunoSEQ multiplex PCR, while the TCRdb copy is restricted to in-frame clones and leaves out a portion. The sample has around 2.5 million clones, 80% to 95% seen once. Germline assignment: CDR1 SGHRS and CDR2 YFSETQ. The CDR3 extends over 14 amino acids. This chain joins TRBV5-1 and TRBJ2-5; possible D gene TRBD2, 5 bases. Judging by the DNA end, TRBJ2-7 fits better; the J call may be wrong. The sequenced sample consisted of naive CD4+ T cells from PBMCs. Subset here: CD45RA+ positively selected. This receptor was taken from a man younger than 30 in good health. Some clones in this sample may be carry-over from other donors' samples. In DNA, the CDR3 is TGCGCCAGCAGCTTGGACACGGGATCCTACGAGCAGTACTTC. Translating it yields CASSLDTGSYEQYF.